This T cell receptor (beta chain) was retrieved from a study of blood T cell dynamics during melanoma immunotherapy. Whole-study results and caveats: Disease-control patients' PBMC repertoires became either more clonal or more diverse at W3.

Details on this clone: Its antigen is not known.

V was shortened by 3 bases and J by 3 bases, with 14 bases between the two germline ends. The CDR3 is made up of 15 amino acids. CDR1 and CDR2 from the germline V gene are MDHEN and SYDVKM. Time point: pre-treatment baseline. Patients with prior systemic cancer treatment, concomitant immunosuppressants, or other active malignancies were excluded. DNA loading was fixed at about 360 ng for all bulk PBMC samples. Here immunoSEQ multiplex PCR was the method, and the copy in TCRdb shows in-frame clones only, minus some. The sample includes several thousand clones, more than 65% of them seen just once. The TCR was taken from a human donor with melanoma. V and J are TRBV28 and TRBJ1-2, with D perhaps matching TRBD1 (6 bases). The source was blood, collected from a patient treated with checkpoint blockade. CDR3 DNA sequence: TGTGCCAGCAGTTTCTTCGGGGGGCGCGACTATGGCTACACCTTC. Its protein is CASSFFGGRDYGYTF.